This entry lists 30 T cell receptor beta chains sequenced from one sample in a study of shared clonotypes between healthy human individuals. Cells designated naive CD8 were CD45RO-negative and were positively selected for CCR7, with terminally differentiated effector memory CD45RA+ cells excluded. Measured with immunoSEQ multiplex PCR; TCRdb has only the in-frame clones, and not every one. The data contain roughly 1,800,000 clones, 85% to 95% of them seen just once; the ten biggest clones take up 1% to 1.5%. The sample was naive CD8+ T cells sorted from blood. These receptors originate from a man aged 18 to 30 in good health.

The chain links TRBV23-1 to TRBJ1-5; TRBD1 matches 8 bases. TRBV23-1 is reported as an ORF; its role is uncertain. This CDR3 is 18 amino acids long. The J segment lost 4 bases and the V segment lost 2 bases, leaving 13 bases of the junction unmatched. CDR3 residues: CASSQPRTGQEKNQPQHF. The CDR3 bases are TGCGCCAGCAGTCAACCAAGGACAGGGCAAGAGAAGAATCAGCCCCAGCATTTT.

The rearrangement uses TRBV4-3 and TRBJ2-6, with D maybe TRBD2 (5 bases). Germline CDR1 and CDR2: LGHNA and YSLEER. The V end was cut by 0 bases, the J end by 0 bases, with 12 bases between. CDR3 size: 18 residues. The CDR3 reads CASSQDPGTVSGANVLTF. Written as DNA, the CDR3 is TGCGCCAGCAGCCAAGATCCGGGAACCGTCTCTGGGGCCAACGTCCTGACTTTC.

This sequence joins TRBV10-1 and TRBJ2-7, with D tentatively TRBD2 (5 bases). Germline V gene data show CDR1 as WNHNN and CDR2 as SYGVQD (reference sequence). The CDR3 has 14 amino acids. Trimming took off 3 bases at V and 4 bases at J, with 13 bases between the two ends. The CDR3 nucleotides are TGCGCCAGCAGTGATAGAGGGTTCGGGTACGAGCAGTACTTC. The encoded protein is CASSDRGFGYEQYF.

The chain carries TRBV11-3 and TRBJ2-2; 7 nucleotides agree with TRBD1. The ends lost 4 bases at V and 3 bases at J; junction bases unmatched: 8. The CDR3 totals 16 residues. The germline V gene encodes CDR1 SGHNT and CDR2 YENEEA. This CDR3 is CASSSNKGADTGELFF. The CDR3 nucleotides read TGTGCCAGCAGCTCAAACAAGGGGGCGGACACCGGGGAGCTGTTTTTT.

This chain connects TRBV5-6 to TRBJ2-2; TRBD2 might be the D (5 bases). The length of the CDR3 is 14 residues. V was clipped by 1 base and J by 3 bases, with 7 bases between them. CDR1 is SGHDT and CDR2 is YYEEEE in the germline V gene. CDR3 bases: TGTGCCAGCAGCTTGTCGGGGTACACCGGGGAGCTGTTTTTT. Amino acid sequence: CASSLSGYTGELFF.

A note on this clone: One end of the junction fails to match germline, which may point to a read error. The chain recombines TRBV7-7 with TRBJ2-2; a possible D gene is TRBD2 (7 bases). Germline V gives CDR1 SSHAT, CDR2 FNYEAQ (reference sequence). CDR3 length: 19 residues. The CDR3 region has the DNA TGTGCTAGCAGCTTAGGAGGTCCCTATCAAGCGGGGACAACCGGGGAGCTGTTTTTT. It specifies CASSLGGPYQAGTTGELFF.

V gene TRBV6-5 combines with J gene TRBJ2-1, with 11 positions matching TRBD2. The CDR3 runs to 14 residues. The germline gives CDR1 MNHEY, CDR2 SVGAGI. Germline trimming cut 7 bases from V and 9 bases from J; bases unmatched to any gene: 8. The CDR3 bases are TGTGCCAGCAACAGTCTAGCGGGAGGCCTTGAGCAGTTCTTC. Protein product: CASNSLAGGLEQFF.

V usage is TRBV2 and J usage is TRBJ1-2; tentative D call: TRBD1 (6 bases). The CDR3 has 15 amino acids. Germline V gene lookup returns CDR1 SNHLY and CDR2 FYNNEI. Deletions cut 5 bases from V and 5 bases from J, with 18 bases between. The CDR3 is CASSTFAGEEYGYTF. DNA of the CDR3: TGTGCCAGCAGTACCTTCGCAGGGGAGGAATATGGCTACACCTTC.

V usage is TRBV5-6 and J usage is TRBJ1-4; unclear D gene. From germline, CDR1 is SGHDT and CDR2 YYEEEE. The length of the CDR3 is 18 residues. The ends were cut back, 5 bases at V and 0 bases at J, with 20 bases in the middle. CDR3: CASRPHPAYRATNEKLFF. CDR3 sequence (DNA): TGTGCCAGCAGGCCACATCCAGCCTACCGTGCAACTAATGAAAAACTGTTTTTT. The full variable domain, completed using reference TRBV5-6 and TRBJ1-4, is DAGVTQSPTHLIKTRGQQVTLRCSPKSGHDTVSWYQQALGQGPQFIFQYYEEEERQRGNFPDRFSGHQFPNYSSELNVNALLLGDSALYLCASRPHPAYRATNEKLFFGSGTQLSVL.

The chain uses TRBV5-6 and TRBJ1-1; 9 bases are shared with TRBD1. The CDR3 is 15 residues long. CDR1 SGHDT and CDR2 YYEEEE come from the germline V gene. The V gene end was trimmed by 0 bases and the J gene end by 5 bases; junction bases not matched to a gene: 5. CDR3 DNA sequence: TGTGCCAGCAGCTTGGAGGACAGGGGAAAGACTGAAGCTTTCTTT. This gives the protein CASSLEDRGKTEAFF. Variable domain in full (rest from reference TRBV5-6 and TRBJ1-1): DAGVTQSPTHLIKTRGQQVTLRCSPKSGHDTVSWYQQALGQGPQFIFQYYEEEERQRGNFPDRFSGHQFPNYSSELNVNALLLGDSALYLCASSLEDRGKTEAFFGQGTRLTVV.

The J gene is TRBJ1-1, the V gene TRBV27; 8 bases map to TRBD1. The trim removed 1 base at V and 12 bases at J, leaving 10 bases unmatched. Germline CDR1 is MNHEY and CDR2 is SMNVEV (reference sequence). This CDR3 is 14 amino acids long. The CDR3 region is CASSLFPGQAPTFF. In DNA, the CDR3 is TGTGCCAGCAGTTTATTTCCGGGACAGGCCCCTACTTTCTTT.

As concerns this clone: Other DNA sequences in the same sample also yield this CDR3. V gene TRBV2 combines with J gene TRBJ1-5; D is possibly TRBD1 (6 bases). The germline V and J ends were trimmed by 3 bases and 0 bases, with 6 bases remaining between them. The CDR3 extends over 14 amino acids. Germline CDR1 is SNHLY and CDR2 is FYNNEI. CDR3: CASSEDSSNQPQHF. The CDR3 coding sequence is TGTGCCAGCAGTGAGGACAGTAGCAATCAGCCCCAGCATTTT.

As regards this clone: At one of its ends the junction is not consistent with the germline gene, which may arise from a read error. This chain connects TRBV14 to TRBJ2-7; D uncertain. The CDR3 has 13 amino acids. Germline lookup yields CDR1 SGHDN and CDR2 FVKESK. The CDR3 reads CASSQVFGIPWDF. Here the CDR3 DNA reads TGTGCCAGCAGCCAAGTGTTCGGCATACCTTGGGACTTC.

The V call is TRBV7-2, the J call TRBJ2-5; TRBD2 is a possible D gene (5 bases). Germline loops: CDR1 SGHTA, CDR2 FQGNSA. V lost 1 base to trimming and J lost 2 bases, with 5 bases between them. CDR3 length equals 13 residues. CDR3 protein: CASSLERQETQYF. CDR3 DNA sequence: TGTGCCAGCAGCTTAGAGCGGCAAGAGACCCAGTACTTC. Drawing the rest from reference TRBV7-2 and TRBJ2-5, the complete variable domain is GAGVSQSPSNKVTEKGKDVELRCDPISGHTALYWYRQSLGQGLEFLIYFQGNSAPDKSGLPSDRFSAERTGGSVSTLTIQRTQQEDSAVYLCASSLERQETQYFGPGTRLLVL.

The chain is built from TRBV6-5 and TRBJ1-1; D not resolved. Germline lookup yields CDR1 MNHEY and CDR2 SVGAGI. This CDR3 contains 14 residues. The germline V and J ends were trimmed by 6 bases and 3 bases, with 14 bases remaining between them. The DNA of the CDR3 is TGTGCCAGCAGATATGGACGGGATTACACTGAAGCTTTCTTT. It translates to CASRYGRDYTEAFF.

The J gene is TRBJ1-1, the V gene TRBV28; TRBD1 might be the D (6 bases). The CDR3 contains 13 residues. V was shortened by 3 bases and J by 8 bases, with 13 bases between the two germline ends. CDR1 is MDHEN and CDR2 is SYDVKM in the germline V gene. CDR3 protein: CASSFRGPAEAFF. The CDR3 region has the DNA TGTGCCAGCAGTTTCAGGGGCCCCGCGGAAGCTTTCTTT.

The V gene is TRBV7-9, the J gene TRBJ1-5; D unclear. CDR3 length: 15 amino acids. V shed 1 base and J shed 9 bases, with 16 bases lying between them. CDR1 and CDR2 (germline): SEHNR, FQNEAQ (reference sequence). CDR3 loop: CASSLVNAPEGPQHF. In nucleotides, the CDR3 is TGTGCCAGCAGCTTAGTCAACGCCCCAGAGGGGCCCCAGCATTTT.

This clone was seen once. The chain joins TRBV10-2 to TRBJ2-1; 7 bases align to TRBD2. Germline V CDR1 and CDR2: WSHSY, SAAADI. CDR3 length: 16 amino acids. Trimming took 5 bases from V and 2 from J; bases not matched to a gene: 9. CDR3 DNA sequence: TGCGCCAGCAGTTCTATCCGGGACTACCCCTACAATGAGCAGTTCTTC. Translating gives CASSSIRDYPYNEQFF.

The V and J genes are TRBV7-9 and TRBJ2-2, with D unclear. Trimming stripped 5 bases from V and 5 bases from J, with 9 bases between. The V gene's germline CDR1 is SEHNR and CDR2 FQNEAQ (reference sequence). This CDR3 spans 13 amino acids. CDR3 DNA sequence: TGTGCCAGCAGCATGCCACTTACCGGGGAGCTGTTTTTT. This codes for CASSMPLTGELFF.

This clone was seen only once. The V gene is TRBV10-3, the J gene TRBJ1-3; no clear D gene. The V end lost 8 bases, the J end lost 0 bases, and 17 bases lay between the germline ends. The CDR3 covers 16 residues. From germline, CDR1 is ENHRY and CDR2 SYGVKD. DNA for the CDR3: TGTGCCATCGAGGGCGCCGGAGTAACCTCTGGAAACACCATATATTTT. Protein: CAIEGAGVTSGNTIYF.

This rearrangement joins TRBV5-6 to TRBJ2-1; either TRBD1 or TRBD2 may supply D (7 bases each). Germline V gene data show CDR1 as SGHDT and CDR2 as YYEEEE. The CDR3 runs 16 residues. V lost 5 bases, J lost 4 bases, and 19 bases lay in between. In DNA, the CDR3 is TGTGCCAGCAGTCCCAGGGGGAGGGGTACATACAATGAGCAGTTCTTC. Translation: CASSPRGRGTYNEQFF.

The chain uses TRBV4-3 and TRBJ1-2; the D is unclear. The CDR3 loop spans 14 amino acids. V dropped 0 bases and J dropped 4 bases, with 9 bases sitting between them. CDR1 and CDR2 from the germline V gene are LGHNA and YSLEER. The CDR3 DNA is TGCGCCAGCAGCCAAGAAACCGGTGGCTATGGCTACACCTTC. Its protein product is CASSQETGGYGYTF.

This chain connects TRBV7-2 to TRBJ2-7, with D unclear. With 4 bases removed from V and 3 bases from J, the gap between germline ends came to 10 bases. CDR1 is SGHTA, CDR2 FQGNSA, per germline. The CDR3 is made up of 13 amino acids. CDR3 protein: CASSYASGYEQYF. The CDR3 DNA reads TGTGCCAGCAGCTACGCCAGTGGCTACGAGCAGTACTTC.

The V call is TRBV2, the J call TRBJ2-3; 13 nucleotides match TRBD2. Germline CDR1 and CDR2: SNHLY and FYNNEI. The CDR3 sequence is 16 residues long. Germline trimming cut 4 bases from V and 3 bases from J; bases unmatched to any gene: 4. Here the CDR3 reads CASSGLAGGGTDTQYF. The CDR3 coding sequence is TGTGCCAGCAGTGGACTAGCGGGGGGTGGGACAGATACGCAGTATTTT. Full variable domain (remainder filled in from reference TRBV2 and TRBJ2-3): EPEVTQTPSHQVTQMGQEVILRCVPISNHLYFYWYRQILGQKVEFLVSFYNNEISEKSEIFDDQFSVERPDGSNFTLKIRSTKLEDSAMYFCASSGLAGGGTDTQYFGPGTRLTVL.

Written as DNA, the CDR3 is TGTGCCAGCACCCCCTGGGGGAAGGAGACCCAGTACTTC. Translation: CASTPWGKETQYF. This chain links TRBV6-5 with TRBJ2-5; D tentatively fits TRBD1 or TRBD2 (5 bases each). This CDR3 has 13 residues. The ends were cut back, 7 bases at V and 5 bases at J, with 14 bases in the middle. The germline CDR1 and CDR2 sequences are MNHEY and SVGAGI.

V is TRBV7-9 and J is TRBJ2-5, with D possibly TRBD2 on 6 matching bases. The germline gives CDR1 SEHNR, CDR2 FQNEAQ (reference sequence). Trimming took off 4 bases at V and 5 bases at J, with 17 bases between the two ends. This CDR3 is 15 amino acids long. For the CDR3, the DNA is TGTGCCAGCAGCTCCGCCCTATTGGCGGGGGAGACCCAGTACTTC. Translation: CASSSALLAGETQYF.

The gene calls are TRBV15 and TRBJ1-2, with D possibly being TRBD1 (5 bases). V was trimmed by 5 bases and J by 6 bases, leaving 25 bases between them. Germline V gene data show CDR1 as LNHNV and CDR2 as YYDKDF (reference sequence). CDR3 length equals 17 residues. DNA for the CDR3: TGTGCCACCAGCTACGGTTCGGAGGTTGTGGGGGTTGATGGCTACACCTTC. Amino acid sequence: CATSYGSEVVGVDGYTF. Full variable domain (outside the CDR3, taken from reference TRBV15 and TRBJ1-2): DAMVIQNPRYQVTQFGKPVTLSCSQTLNHNVMYWYQQKSSQAPKLLFHYYDKDFNNEADTPDNFQSRRPNTSFCFLDIRSPGLGDTAMYLCATSYGSEVVGVDGYTFGSGTRLTVV.

The chain links TRBV7-6 to TRBJ2-7; 10 bases line up with TRBD1. With V trimmed by 5 bases and J by 2 bases, 3 bases remained unmatched. The CDR3 sequence is 14 residues long. Looked up from germline, CDR1 is SGHVS and CDR2 is FNYEAQ. The CDR3 here is CASSPGTGAYEQYF. In nucleotides, the CDR3 is TGTGCCAGCAGCCCCGGGACAGGGGCCTACGAGCAGTACTTC. Full variable domain (outside the CDR3, taken from reference TRBV7-6 and TRBJ2-7): GAGVSQSPRYKVTKRGQDVALRCDPISGHVSLYWYRQALGQGPEFLTYFNYEAQQDKSGLPNDRFSAERPEGSISTLTIQRTEQRDSAMYRCASSPGTGAYEQYFGPGTRLTVT.

This clone has a single count. The chain combines TRBV19 with TRBJ1-1; D perhaps matches TRBD1 (6 bases). The CDR3 has 15 amino acids. Trimming pared 2 bases from V and 3 bases from J, leaving 13 bases between. The germline CDR1 and CDR2 sequences are LNHDA and SQIVND (reference sequence). Here the CDR3 DNA reads TGTGCCAGTAGTATAATGGCAGGGGTGGACACTGAAGCTTTCTTT. It specifies CASSIMAGVDTEAFF.

The V and J genes are TRBV2 and TRBJ2-1; 13 positions agree with TRBD2. V was pared by 5 bases and J by 5 bases, with 3 bases of the junction left unmatched. This CDR3 contains 15 residues. CDR1 SNHLY and CDR2 FYNNEI come from the germline V gene. The CDR3 region is CASSTLAGGNNEQFF. DNA for the CDR3: TGTGCCAGCAGTACACTAGCGGGGGGGAACAATGAGCAGTTCTTC.